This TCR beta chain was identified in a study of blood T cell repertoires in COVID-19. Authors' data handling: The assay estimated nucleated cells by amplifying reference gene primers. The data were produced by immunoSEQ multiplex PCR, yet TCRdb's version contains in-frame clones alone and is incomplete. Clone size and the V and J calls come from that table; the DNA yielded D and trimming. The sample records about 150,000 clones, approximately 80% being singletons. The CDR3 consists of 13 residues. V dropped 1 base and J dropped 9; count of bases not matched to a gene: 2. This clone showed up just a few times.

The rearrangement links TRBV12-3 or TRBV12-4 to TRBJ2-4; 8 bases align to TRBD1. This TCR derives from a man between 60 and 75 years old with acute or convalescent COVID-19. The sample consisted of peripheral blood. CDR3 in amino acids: CASSLDRGAIQYF. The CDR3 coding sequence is TGTGCCAGCAGTTTAGACAGGGGGGCCATTCAGTACTTC.